This paragraph covers one T cell receptor (beta chain) sequence. This CDR3 is 17 amino acids long. With 2 bases removed from V and 4 bases from J, the gap between germline ends came to 21 bases. CDR1 and CDR2 from the germline V gene are SGHNT and YYREEE (reference sequence). This sample is part of a study of OX40 agonist ivuxolimab in advanced cancers. The protocol was immunoSEQ multiplex PCR, while the TCRdb copy is restricted to in-frame clones and leaves out a portion. The repertoire includes around 75,000 clones, approximately 80% of them detected once, and approximately 1.1% sits in the top ten.

This rearrangement joins TRBV5-4 to TRBJ1-2; maybe TRBD1 (6 bases). Material: CD4+ or CD8+ T cells sorted from blood, obtained in a trial of the OX40 agonist ivuxolimab. This clonotype was obtained from an adult with an advanced solid tumor such as melanoma, head and neck, liver or kidney cancer. CDR3 coding DNA: TGTGCCAGCAGCTTACTCCGAGGGGGAGGGAAGGGCTATGGCTACACCTTC. It translates to CASSLLRGGGKGYGYTF.